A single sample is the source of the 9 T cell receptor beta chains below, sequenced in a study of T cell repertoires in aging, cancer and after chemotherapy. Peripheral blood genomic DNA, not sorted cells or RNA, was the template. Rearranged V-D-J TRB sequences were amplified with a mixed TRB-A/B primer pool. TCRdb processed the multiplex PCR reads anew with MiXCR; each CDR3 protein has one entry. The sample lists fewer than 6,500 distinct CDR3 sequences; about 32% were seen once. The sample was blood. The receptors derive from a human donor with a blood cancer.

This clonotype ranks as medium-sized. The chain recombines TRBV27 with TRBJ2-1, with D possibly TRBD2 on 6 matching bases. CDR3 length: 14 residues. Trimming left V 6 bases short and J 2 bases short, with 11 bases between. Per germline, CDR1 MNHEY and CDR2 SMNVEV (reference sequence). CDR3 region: CASSPAGTYNEQFF. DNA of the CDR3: TGTGCCAGCAGCCCTGCGGGGACCTACAATGAGCAGTTCTTC.

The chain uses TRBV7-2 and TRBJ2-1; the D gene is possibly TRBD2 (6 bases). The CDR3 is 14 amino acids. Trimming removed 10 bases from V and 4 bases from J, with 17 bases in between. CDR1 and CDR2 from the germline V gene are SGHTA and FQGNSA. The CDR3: CATRGLAIYNEQFF. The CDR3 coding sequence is TGTGCCACCCGAGGGCTAGCGATTTACAATGAGCAGTTCTTC.

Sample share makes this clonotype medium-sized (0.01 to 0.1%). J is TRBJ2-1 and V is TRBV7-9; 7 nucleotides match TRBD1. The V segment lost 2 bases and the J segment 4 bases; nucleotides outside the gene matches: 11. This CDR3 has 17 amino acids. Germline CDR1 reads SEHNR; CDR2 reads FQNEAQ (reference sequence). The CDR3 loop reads CASSLKVRQGLYNEQFF. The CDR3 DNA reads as TGTGCCAGCAGCTTAAAAGTTCGACAGGGCCTTTACAATGAGCAGTTCTTC. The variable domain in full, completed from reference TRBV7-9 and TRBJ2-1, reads DTGVSQNPRHKITKRGQNVTFRCDPISEHNRLYWYRQTLGQGPEFLTYFQNEAQLEKSRLLSDRFSAERPKGSFSTLEIQRTEQGDSAMYLCASSLKVRQGLYNEQFFGPGTRLTVL.

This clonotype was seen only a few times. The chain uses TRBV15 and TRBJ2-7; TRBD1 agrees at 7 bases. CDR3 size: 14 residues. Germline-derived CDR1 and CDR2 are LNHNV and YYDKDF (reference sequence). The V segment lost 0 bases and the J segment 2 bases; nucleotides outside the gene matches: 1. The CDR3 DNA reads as TGTGCCACCAGCAGAGAGAGGGGGCCCTACGAGCAGTACTTC. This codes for CATSRERGPYEQYF.

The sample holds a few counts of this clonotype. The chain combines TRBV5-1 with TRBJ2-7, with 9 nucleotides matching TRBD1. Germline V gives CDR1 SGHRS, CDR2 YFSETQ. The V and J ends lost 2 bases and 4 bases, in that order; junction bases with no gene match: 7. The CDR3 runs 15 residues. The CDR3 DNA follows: TGCGCCAGCAGCTTCCTTACAGGGGGCGAATACGAGCAGTACTTC. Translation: CASSFLTGGEYEQYF. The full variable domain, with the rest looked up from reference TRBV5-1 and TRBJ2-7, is KAGVTQTPRYLIKTRGQQVTLSCSPISGHRSVSWYQQTPGQGLQFLFEYFSETQRNKGNFPGRFSGRQFSNSRSEMNVSTLELGDSALYLCASSFLTGGEYEQYFGPGTRLTVT.

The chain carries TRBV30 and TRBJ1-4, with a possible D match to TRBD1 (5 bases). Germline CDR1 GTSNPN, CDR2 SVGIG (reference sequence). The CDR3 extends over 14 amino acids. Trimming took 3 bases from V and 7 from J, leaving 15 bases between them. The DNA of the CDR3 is TGTGCCTGGAGGATTACAGGCTCGGTTGAAAAACTGTTTTTT. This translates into CAWRITGSVEKLFF.

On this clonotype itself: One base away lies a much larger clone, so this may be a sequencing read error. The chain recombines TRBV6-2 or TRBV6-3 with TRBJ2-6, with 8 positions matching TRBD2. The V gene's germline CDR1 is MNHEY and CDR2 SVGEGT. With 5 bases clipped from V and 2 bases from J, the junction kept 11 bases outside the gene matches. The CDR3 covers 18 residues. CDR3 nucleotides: TGTGCCAGCAGTCCCGGGACTAGAGGGAGGACTGGGGCCAACGTCCTGACTTTC. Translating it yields CASSPGTRGRTGANVLTF.

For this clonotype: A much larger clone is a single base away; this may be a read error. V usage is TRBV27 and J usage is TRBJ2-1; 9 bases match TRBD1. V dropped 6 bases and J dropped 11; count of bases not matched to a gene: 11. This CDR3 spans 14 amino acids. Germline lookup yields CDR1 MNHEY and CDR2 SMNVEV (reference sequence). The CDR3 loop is CASSRDRVRNKQFF. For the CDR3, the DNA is TGTGCCAGCAGCAGGGACAGGGTGAGGAATAAGCAGTTCTTC.

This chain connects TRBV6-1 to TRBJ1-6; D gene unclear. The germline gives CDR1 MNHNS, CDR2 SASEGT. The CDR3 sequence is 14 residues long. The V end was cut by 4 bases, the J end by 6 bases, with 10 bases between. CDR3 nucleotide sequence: TGTGCCAGCAGTGGTCGGAGCTTTAATTCACCCCTCCACTTT. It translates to CASSGRSFNSPLHF.